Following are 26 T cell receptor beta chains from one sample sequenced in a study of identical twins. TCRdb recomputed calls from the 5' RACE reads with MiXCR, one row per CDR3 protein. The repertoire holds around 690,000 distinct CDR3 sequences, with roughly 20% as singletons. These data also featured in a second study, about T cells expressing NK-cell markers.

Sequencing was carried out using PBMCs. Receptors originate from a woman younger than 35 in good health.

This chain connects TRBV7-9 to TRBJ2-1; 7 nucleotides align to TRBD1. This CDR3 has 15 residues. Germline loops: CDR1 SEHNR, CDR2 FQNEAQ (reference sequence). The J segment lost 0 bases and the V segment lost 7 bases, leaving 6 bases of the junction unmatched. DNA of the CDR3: TGTGCCAGCATCCGGGACAGTATCTCCTACAATGAGCAGTTCTTC. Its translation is CASIRDSISYNEQFF.

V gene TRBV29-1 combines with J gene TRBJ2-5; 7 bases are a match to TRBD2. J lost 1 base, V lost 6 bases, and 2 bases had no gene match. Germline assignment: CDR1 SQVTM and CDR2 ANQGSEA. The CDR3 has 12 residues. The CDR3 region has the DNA TGCAGCGTGCCTAGCGGCCAAGAGACCCAGTACTTC. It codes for CSVPSGQETQYF.

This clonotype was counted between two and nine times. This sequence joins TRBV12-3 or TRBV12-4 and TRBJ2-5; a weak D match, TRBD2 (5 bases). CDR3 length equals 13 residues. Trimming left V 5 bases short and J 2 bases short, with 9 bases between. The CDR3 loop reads CASSPDWQETQYF. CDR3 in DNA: TGTGCCAGCAGTCCGGACTGGCAAGAGACCCAGTACTTC.

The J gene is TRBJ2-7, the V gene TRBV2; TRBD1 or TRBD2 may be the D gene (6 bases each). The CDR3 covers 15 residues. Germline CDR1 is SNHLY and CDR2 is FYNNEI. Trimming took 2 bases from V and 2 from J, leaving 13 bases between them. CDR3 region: CASSENRGRTYEQYF. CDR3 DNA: TGTGCCAGCAGTGAAAACCGGGGGCGGACCTACGAGCAGTACTTC.

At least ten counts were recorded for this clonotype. CDR3 nucleotide sequence: TGTGCCAGCGGCTCCGGGACGGGCTACGAGGAGTTCTTC. It codes for CASGSGTGYEEFF. The chain is built from TRBV12-3 or TRBV12-4 and TRBJ2-1, with D possibly called TRBD1 or TRBD2 (5 bases each). The CDR3 covers 13 residues. V lost 8 bases, J lost 14 bases, and 22 bases lay in between.

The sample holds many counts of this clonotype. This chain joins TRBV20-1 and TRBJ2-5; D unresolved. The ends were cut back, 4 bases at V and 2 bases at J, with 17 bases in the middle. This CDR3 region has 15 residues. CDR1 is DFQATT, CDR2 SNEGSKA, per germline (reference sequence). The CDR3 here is CSAKTSSRVQETQYF. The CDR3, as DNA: TGCAGTGCTAAGACGTCCTCACGAGTACAAGAGACCCAGTACTTC.

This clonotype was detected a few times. Here the CDR3 reads CSARVARNEQFF. The DNA for the CDR3 is TGCAGTGCTAGAGTAGCGAGGAATGAGCAGTTCTTC. The gene calls are TRBV20-1 and TRBJ2-1; D is perhaps TRBD2 (5 bases). Trimming took off 1 base at V and 7 bases at J, with 8 bases between the two ends. Germline CDR1 reads DFQATT; CDR2 reads SNEGSKA (reference sequence). The CDR3 has 12 amino acids.

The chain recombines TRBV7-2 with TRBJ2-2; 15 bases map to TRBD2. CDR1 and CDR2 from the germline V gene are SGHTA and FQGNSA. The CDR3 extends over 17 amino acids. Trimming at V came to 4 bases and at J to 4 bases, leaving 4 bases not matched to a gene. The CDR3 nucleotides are TGTGCCAGCAGCTCCCGGACTAGCGGGAGGGCCACCGGGGAGCTGTTTTTT. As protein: CASSSRTSGRATGELFF.

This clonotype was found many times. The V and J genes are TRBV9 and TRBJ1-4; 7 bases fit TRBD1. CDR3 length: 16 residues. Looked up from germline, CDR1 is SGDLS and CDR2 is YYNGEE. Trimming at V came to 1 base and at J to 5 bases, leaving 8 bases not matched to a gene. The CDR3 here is CASSVLAGTDNEKLFF. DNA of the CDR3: TGTGCCAGCAGCGTATTAGCCGGGACAGACAATGAAAAACTGTTTTTT.

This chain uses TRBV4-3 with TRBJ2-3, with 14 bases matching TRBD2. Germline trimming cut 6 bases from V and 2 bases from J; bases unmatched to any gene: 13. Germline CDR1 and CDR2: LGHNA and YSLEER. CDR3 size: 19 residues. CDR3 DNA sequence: TGCGCCAGCAGGCACAGCCTAGGGACTAGCGGGAGAGACACAGATACGCAGTATTTT. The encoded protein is CASRHSLGTSGRDTDTQYF.

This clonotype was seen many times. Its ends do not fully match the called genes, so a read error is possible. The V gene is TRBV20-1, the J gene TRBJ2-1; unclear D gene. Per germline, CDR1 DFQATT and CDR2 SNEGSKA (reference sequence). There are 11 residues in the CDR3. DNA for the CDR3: TGCAGTGCTAGAGGGCTAGTCCACCCCATGTTC. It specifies CSARGLVHPMF.

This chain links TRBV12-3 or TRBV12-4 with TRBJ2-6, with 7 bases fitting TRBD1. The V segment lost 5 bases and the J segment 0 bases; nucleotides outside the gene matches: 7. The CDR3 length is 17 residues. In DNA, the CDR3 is TGTGCCAGCAGTCGCCGGGACAGTCACTCTGGGGCCAACGTCCTGACTTTC. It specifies CASSRRDSHSGANVLTF.

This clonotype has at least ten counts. CDR3 bases: TGTGCCAGCGGGCGGATTCAAGAGACCCAGTACTTC. Translation gives CASGRIQETQYF. V is TRBV27 and J is TRBJ2-5, with no clear D. This CDR3 region has 12 residues. Trimming took 8 bases from V and 2 from J, leaving 9 bases between them. Per the germline V gene, CDR1 is MNHEY and CDR2 is SMNVEV (reference sequence).

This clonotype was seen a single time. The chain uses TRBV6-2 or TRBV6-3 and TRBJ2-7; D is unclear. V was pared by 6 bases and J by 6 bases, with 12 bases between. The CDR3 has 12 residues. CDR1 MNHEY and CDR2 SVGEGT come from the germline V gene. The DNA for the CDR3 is TGTGCCAGCAGCGCGACGGCCTCCGAGCAGTACTTC. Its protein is CASSATASEQYF.

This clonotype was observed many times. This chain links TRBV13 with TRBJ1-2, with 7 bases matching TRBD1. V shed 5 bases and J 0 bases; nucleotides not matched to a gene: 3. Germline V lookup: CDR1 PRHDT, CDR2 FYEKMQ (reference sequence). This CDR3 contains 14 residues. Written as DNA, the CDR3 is TGTGCCAGCAGCCCGACAGGGTCTAACTATGGCTACACCTTC. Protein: CASSPTGSNYGYTF. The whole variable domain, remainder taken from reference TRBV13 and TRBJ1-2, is AAGVIQSPRHLIKEKRETATLKCYPIPRHDTVYWYQQGPGQDPQFLISFYEKMQSDKGSIPDRFSAQQFSDYHSELNMSSLELGDSALYFCASSPTGSNYGYTFGSGTRLTVV.

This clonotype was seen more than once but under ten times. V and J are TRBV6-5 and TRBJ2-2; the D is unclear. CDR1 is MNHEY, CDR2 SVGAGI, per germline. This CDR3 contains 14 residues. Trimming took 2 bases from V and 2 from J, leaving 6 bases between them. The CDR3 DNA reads TGTGCCAGCAGTTACAGTCGAAACACCGGGGAGCTGTTTTTT. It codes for CASSYSRNTGELFF.

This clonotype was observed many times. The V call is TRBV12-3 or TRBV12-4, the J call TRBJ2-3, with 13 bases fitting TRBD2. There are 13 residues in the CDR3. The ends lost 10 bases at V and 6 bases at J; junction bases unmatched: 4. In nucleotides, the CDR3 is TGTGCCACCGCGGGACTAGCGGGGGATACGCAGTATTTT. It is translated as CATAGLAGDTQYF.

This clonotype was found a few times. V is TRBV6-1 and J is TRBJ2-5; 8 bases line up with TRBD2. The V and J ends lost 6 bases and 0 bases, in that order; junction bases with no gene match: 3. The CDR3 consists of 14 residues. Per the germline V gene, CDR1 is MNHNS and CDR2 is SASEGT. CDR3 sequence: CASSPAGDQETQYF. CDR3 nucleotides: TGTGCCAGCAGCCCAGCGGGGGACCAAGAGACCCAGTACTTC.

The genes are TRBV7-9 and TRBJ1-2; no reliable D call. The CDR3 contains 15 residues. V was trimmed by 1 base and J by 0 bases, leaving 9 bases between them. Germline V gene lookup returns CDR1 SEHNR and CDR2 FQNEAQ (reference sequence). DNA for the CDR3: TGTGCCAGCAGCTTAGTCGACCTAGCTAACTATGGCTACACCTTC. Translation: CASSLVDLANYGYTF.

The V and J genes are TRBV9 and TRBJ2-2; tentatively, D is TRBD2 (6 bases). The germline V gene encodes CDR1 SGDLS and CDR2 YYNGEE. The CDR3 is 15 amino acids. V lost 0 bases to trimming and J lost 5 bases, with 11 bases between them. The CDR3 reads CASSVGGISTGELFF. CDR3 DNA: TGTGCCAGCAGCGTAGGCGGGATTAGTACCGGGGAGCTGTTTTTT.

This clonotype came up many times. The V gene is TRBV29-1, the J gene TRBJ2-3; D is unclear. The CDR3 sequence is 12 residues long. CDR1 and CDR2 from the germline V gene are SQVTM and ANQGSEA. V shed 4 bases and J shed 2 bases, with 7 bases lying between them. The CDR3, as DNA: TGCAGCGTTGCTGTTAACACAGATACGCAGTATTTT. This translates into CSVAVNTDTQYF.

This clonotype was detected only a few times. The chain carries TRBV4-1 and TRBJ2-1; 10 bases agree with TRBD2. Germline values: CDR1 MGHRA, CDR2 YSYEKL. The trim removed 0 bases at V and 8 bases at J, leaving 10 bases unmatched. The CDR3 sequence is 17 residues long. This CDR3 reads CASSQDPPSGGPDEQFF. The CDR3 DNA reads TGCGCCAGCAGCCAAGATCCCCCTAGCGGGGGACCCGATGAGCAGTTCTTC.

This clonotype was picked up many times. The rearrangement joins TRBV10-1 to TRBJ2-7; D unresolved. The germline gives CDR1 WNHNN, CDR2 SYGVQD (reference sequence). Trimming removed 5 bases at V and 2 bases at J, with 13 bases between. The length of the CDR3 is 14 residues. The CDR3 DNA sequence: TGCGCCAGCAGTCAGGACGGTGATACCTACGAGCAGTACTTC. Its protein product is CASSQDGDTYEQYF.

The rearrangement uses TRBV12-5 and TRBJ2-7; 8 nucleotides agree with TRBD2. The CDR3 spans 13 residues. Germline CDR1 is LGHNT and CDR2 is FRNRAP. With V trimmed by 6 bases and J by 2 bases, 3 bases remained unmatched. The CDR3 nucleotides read TGTGCTAGTGGAAAAGCGGGAGCCTACGAGCAGTACTTC. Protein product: CASGKAGAYEQYF.

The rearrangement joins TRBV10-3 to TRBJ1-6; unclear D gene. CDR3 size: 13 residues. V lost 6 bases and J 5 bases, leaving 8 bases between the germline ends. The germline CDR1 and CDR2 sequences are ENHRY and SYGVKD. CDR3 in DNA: TGTGCCATCAGCAAAAGCGATAATTCACCCCTCCACTTT. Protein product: CAISKSDNSPLHF.

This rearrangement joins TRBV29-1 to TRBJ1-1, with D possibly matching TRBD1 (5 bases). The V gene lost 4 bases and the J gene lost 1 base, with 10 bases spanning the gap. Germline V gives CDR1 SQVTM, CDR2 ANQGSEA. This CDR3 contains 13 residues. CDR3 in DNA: TGCAGCGTTGGACAGCATAGGAACACTGAAGCTTTCTTT. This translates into CSVGQHRNTEAFF.